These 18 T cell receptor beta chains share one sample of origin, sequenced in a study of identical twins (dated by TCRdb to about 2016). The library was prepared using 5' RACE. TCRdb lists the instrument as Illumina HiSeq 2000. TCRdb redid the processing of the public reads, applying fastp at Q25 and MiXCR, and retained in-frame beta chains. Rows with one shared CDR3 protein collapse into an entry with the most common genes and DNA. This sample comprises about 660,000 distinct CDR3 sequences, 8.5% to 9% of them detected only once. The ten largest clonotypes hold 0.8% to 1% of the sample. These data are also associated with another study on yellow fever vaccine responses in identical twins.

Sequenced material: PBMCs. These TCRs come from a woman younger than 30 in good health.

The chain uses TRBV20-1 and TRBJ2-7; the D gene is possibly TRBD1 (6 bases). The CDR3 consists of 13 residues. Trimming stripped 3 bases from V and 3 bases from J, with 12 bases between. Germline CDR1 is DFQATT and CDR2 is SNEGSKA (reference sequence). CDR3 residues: CSASLQGNYEQYF. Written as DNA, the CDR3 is TGCAGTGCTAGTCTCCAGGGGAACTACGAGCAGTACTTC.

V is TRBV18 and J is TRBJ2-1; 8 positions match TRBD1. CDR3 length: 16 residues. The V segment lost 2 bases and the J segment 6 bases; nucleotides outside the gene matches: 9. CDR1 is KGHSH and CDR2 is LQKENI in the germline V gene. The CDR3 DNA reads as TGTGCCAGCTCACCAGAAGCAGGGGGCATCGGCAATGAGCAGTTCTTC. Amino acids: CASSPEAGGIGNEQFF.

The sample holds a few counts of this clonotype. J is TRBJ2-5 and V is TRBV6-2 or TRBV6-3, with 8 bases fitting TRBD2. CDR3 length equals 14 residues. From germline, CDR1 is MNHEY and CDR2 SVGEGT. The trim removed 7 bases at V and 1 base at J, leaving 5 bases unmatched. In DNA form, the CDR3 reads TGTGCCAGCAAACTTAGCGGGGTCCAAGAGACCCAGTACTTC. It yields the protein CASKLSGVQETQYF.

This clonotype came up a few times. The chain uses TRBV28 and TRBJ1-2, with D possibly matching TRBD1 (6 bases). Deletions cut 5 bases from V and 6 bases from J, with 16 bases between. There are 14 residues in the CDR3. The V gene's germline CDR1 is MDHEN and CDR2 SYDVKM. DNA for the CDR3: TGTGCCAGCAGTCCCGGCAGGGGAAAGGATGGCTACACCTTC. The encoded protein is CASSPGRGKDGYTF.

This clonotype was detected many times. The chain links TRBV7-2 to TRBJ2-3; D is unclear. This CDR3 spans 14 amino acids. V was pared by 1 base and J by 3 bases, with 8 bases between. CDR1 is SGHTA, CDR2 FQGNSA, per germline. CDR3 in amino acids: CASSLVSRTDTQYF. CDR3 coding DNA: TGTGCCAGCAGCTTAGTTTCCCGGACAGATACGCAGTATTTT.

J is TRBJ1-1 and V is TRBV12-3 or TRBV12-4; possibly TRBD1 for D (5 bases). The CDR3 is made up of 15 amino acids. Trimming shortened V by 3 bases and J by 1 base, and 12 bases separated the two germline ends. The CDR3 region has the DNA TGTGCCAGCAGTTTCGGGAAAAGGGGGAACACTGAAGCTTTCTTT. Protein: CASSFGKRGNTEAFF.

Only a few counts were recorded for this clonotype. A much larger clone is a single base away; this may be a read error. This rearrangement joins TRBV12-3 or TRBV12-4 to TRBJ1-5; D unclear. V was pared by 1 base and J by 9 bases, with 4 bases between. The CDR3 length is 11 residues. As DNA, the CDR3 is TGTGCCAGCAGTTTAGGTCTGCCCCAGCATTTT. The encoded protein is CASSLGLPQHF.

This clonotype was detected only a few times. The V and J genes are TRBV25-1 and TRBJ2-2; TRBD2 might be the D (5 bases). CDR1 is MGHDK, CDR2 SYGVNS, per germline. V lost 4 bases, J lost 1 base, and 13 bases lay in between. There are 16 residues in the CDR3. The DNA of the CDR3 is TGTGCCAGCAGTGGTTGGGAGCGGTTGAACACCGGGGAGCTGTTTTTT. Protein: CASSGWERLNTGELFF.

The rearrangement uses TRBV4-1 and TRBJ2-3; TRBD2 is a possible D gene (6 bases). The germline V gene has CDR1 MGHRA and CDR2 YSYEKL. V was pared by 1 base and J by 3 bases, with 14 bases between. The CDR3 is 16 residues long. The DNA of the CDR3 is TGCGCCAGCAGCCAAGGGCAGTGGAGGGGTACAGATACGCAGTATTTT. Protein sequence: CASSQGQWRGTDTQYF.

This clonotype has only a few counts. The CDR3 nucleotides read TGTGCCAGTAGTATTAGCGGGAGTCCCTACAATGAGCAGTTCTTC. This codes for CASSISGSPYNEQFF. This rearrangement joins TRBV19 to TRBJ2-1; 9 bases are shared with TRBD2. The CDR3 loop spans 15 amino acids. In germline, CDR1 is LNHDA, CDR2 SQIVND (reference sequence). V was clipped by 3 bases and J by 2 bases; unmatched bases: 2.

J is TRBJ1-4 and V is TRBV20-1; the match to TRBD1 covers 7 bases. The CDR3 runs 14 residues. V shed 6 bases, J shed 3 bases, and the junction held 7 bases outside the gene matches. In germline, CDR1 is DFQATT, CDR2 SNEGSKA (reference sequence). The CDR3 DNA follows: TGCAGTGCCGCCAGAGGGACAGCTAATGAAAAACTGTTTTTT. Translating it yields CSAARGTANEKLFF.

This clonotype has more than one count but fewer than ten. The CDR3 spells CASSSPGSDTQYF. The CDR3 region has the DNA TGTGCCAGCAGCTCTCCAGGGTCAGATACGCAGTATTTT. This chain connects TRBV7-8 to TRBJ2-3; D might be TRBD1 (5 bases). CDR1 SGHVS and CDR2 FQNEAQ come from the germline V gene. The V and J ends lost 4 bases and 4 bases respectively, with 9 bases between them. The CDR3 is 13 residues long.

CDR3 protein: CASSYVAGGHNEQFF. DNA for the CDR3: TGTGCCAGCAGTTACGTGGCGGGAGGGCACAATGAGCAGTTCTTC. The rearrangement uses TRBV6-5 and TRBJ2-1; TRBD2 agrees at 9 bases. The CDR3 is made up of 15 amino acids. Trimming took 2 bases from V and 5 from J; bases not matched to a gene: 4. Per the germline V gene, CDR1 is MNHEY and CDR2 is SVGAGI.

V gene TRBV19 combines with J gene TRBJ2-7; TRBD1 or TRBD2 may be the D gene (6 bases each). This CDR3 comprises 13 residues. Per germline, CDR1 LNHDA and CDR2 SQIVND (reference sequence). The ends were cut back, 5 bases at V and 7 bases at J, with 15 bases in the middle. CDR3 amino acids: CASSSLGGSEQYF. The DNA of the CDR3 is TGTGCCAGTAGTTCCCTCGGGGGCTCTGAGCAGTACTTC. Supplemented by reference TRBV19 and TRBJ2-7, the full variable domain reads DGGITQSPKYLFRKEGQNVTLSCEQNLNHDAMYWYRQDPGQGLRLIYYSQIVNDFQKGDIAEGYSVSREKKESFPLTVTSAQKNPTAFYLCASSSLGGSEQYFGPGTRLTVT.

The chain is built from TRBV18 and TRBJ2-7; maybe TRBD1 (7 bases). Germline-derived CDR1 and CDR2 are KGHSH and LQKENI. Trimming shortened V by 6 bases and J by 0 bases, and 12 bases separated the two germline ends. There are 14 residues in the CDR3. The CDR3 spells CASSAQGGSYEQYF. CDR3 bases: TGTGCCAGCTCCGCCCAGGGGGGCTCCTACGAGCAGTACTTC.

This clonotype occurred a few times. The CDR3 DNA sequence: TGTGCCAGCAGTATCCTCACGAATTCACCCCTCCACTTT. This sequence encodes CASSILTNSPLHF. This rearrangement joins TRBV6-1 to TRBJ1-6; no definite D call. Germline values: CDR1 MNHNS, CDR2 SASEGT. Trimming shortened V by 5 bases and J by 7 bases, and 9 bases separated the two germline ends. The length of the CDR3 is 13 residues.

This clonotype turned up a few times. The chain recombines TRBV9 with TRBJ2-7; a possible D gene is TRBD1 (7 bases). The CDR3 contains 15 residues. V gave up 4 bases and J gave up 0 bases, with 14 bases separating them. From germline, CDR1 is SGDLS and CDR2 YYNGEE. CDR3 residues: CASSPGGRSSYEQYF. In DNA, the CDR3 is TGTGCCAGCAGCCCAGGGGGGCGGAGCTCCTACGAGCAGTACTTC.

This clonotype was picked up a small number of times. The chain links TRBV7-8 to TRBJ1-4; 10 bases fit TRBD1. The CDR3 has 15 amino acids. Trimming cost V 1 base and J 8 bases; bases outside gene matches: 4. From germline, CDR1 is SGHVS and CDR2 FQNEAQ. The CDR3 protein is CASSLVTGGVEKLFF. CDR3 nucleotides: TGTGCCAGCAGCTTAGTGACAGGGGGCGTCGAAAAACTGTTTTTT. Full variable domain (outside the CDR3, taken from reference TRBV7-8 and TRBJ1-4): GAGVSQSPRYKVAKRGQDVALRCDPISGHVSLFWYQQALGQGPEFLTYFQNEAQLDKSGLPSDRFFAERPEGSVSTLKIQRTQQEDSAVYLCASSLVTGGVEKLFFGSGTQLSVL.